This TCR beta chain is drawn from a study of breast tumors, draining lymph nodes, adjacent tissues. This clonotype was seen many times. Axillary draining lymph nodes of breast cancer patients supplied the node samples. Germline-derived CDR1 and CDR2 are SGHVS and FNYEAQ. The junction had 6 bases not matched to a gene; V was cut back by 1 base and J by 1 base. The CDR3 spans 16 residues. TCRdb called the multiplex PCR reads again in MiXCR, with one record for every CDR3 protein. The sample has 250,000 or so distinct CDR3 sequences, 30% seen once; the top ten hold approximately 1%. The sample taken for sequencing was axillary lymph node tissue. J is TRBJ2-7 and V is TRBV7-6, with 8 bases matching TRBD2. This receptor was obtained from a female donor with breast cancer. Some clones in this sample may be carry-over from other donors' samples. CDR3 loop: CASSLGTLAGSYEQYF. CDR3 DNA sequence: TGTGCCAGCAGCTTAGGAACTCTAGCGGGTTCCTACGAGCAGTACTTC.